This T cell receptor beta chain was identified in a study of blood T cell repertoires in COVID-19. Study context: The United States, Italy and Spain supplied acute and convalescent COVID-19 samples.

Authors' data handling: Amplification from reference gene primers served as the basis for estimated nucleated cell counts. Repertoires were generated with immunoSEQ multiplex PCR, while TCRdb's copy carries only in-frame clones and drops some. For V, J and clone size, that table is used; D and trimming come from the DNA. Of around 67,000 clones listed, approximately 80% are singletons. The receptor comes from a man older than 75 with active COVID-19. Sequencing was done on a sample of peripheral blood.

CDR3 coding DNA: TGCGCCAGCGGAACGACAGGACCCGAGCAAGCTTTCTTT. This encodes CASGTTGPEQAFF. The chain combines TRBV5-1 with TRBJ1-1, with D maybe TRBD1 (6 bases). Trimming stripped 7 bases from V and 9 bases from J, with 19 bases between. CDR1 is SGHRS and CDR2 is YFSETQ in the germline V gene. This CDR3 region has 13 residues.